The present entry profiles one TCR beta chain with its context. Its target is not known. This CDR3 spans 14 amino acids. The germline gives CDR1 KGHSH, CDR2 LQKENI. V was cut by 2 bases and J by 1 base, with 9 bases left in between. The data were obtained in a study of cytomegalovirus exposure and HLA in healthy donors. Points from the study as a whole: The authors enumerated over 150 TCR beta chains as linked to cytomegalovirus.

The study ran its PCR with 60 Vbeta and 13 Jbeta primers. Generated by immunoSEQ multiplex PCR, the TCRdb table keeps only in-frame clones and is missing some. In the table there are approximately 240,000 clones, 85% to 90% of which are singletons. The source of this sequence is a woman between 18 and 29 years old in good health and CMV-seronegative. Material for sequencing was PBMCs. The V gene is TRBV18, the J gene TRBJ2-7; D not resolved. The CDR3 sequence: CASSPGGVSYEQYF. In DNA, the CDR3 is TGTGCCAGCTCACCAGGCGGAGTTTCCTACGAGCAGTACTTC.